The 26 T cell receptor beta chains below were found in one sample sequenced in a study of a mutant IDH1 vaccine in newly diagnosed glioma. What these receptors recognize is not known. Time point here: week 47, end of study. Vaccination comprised doses that each held 300 ug of mutant IDH1 20-mer peptide, plus topical imiquimod. The method was immunoSEQ multiplex PCR; TCRdb's version includes in-frame clones alone and lacks a portion of them. The sample shows over 30,000 clones, around nine tenths of them seen only once. Source: PBMCs, taken from a glioma patient whose treatment included an IDH1 peptide vaccine. These TCRs come from a woman between 25 and 40 years old with glioma.

This chain connects TRBV5-1 to TRBJ2-5; a possible D gene is TRBD1 (6 bases). The CDR3 extends over 15 amino acids. Germline CDR1 is SGHRS and CDR2 is YFSETQ. V was shortened by 5 bases and J by 4 bases, with 18 bases between the two germline ends. This CDR3 reads CASSLAGDPRETQYF. The CDR3 region has the DNA TGCGCCAGCAGTTTAGCAGGGGATCCCCGAGAGACCCAGTACTTC. The full variable domain, in which reference TRBV5-1 and TRBJ2-5 provide the parts outside the CDR3, is KAGVTQTPRYLIKTRGQQVTLSCSPISGHRSVSWYQQTPGQGLQFLFEYFSETQRNKGNFPGRFSGRQFSNSRSEMNVSTLELGDSALYLCASSLAGDPRETQYFGPGTRLLVL.

The chain recombines TRBV1 with TRBJ1-1; TRBD1 is the table's D call, not checked against the DNA. TRBV1 corresponds to a pseudogene. This CDR3 contains 19 residues. The CDR3 protein is CTSSRNGVTGGRGNTEAFF. DNA of the CDR3: TGCACCAGCAGCCGTAATGGGGTTACAGGGGGTAGGGGGAACACTGAAGCTTTCTTT.

The chain uses TRBV7-2 and TRBJ1-2, with 9 bases identical to TRBD1. V lost 5 bases to trimming and J lost 6 bases; unmatched junction nucleotides: 7. The CDR3 is 14 residues long. Germline-derived CDR1 and CDR2 are SGHTA and FQGNSA. The CDR3 loop is CASSLTGTGNGYTF. CDR3 bases: TGTGCCAGCAGCCTCACCGGGACAGGGAATGGCTACACCTTC.

The chain joins TRBV4-1 to TRBJ2-3, with TRBD2 matching over 14 bases. This CDR3 region has 16 residues. V gave up 5 bases and J gave up 4 bases; unmatched junction bases: 5. Germline V lookup: CDR1 MGHRA, CDR2 YSYEKL. The CDR3 loop is CASSTRLAGGSDTQYF. CDR3 DNA: TGCGCCAGCAGCACGCGACTAGCGGGGGGGTCAGATACGCAGTATTTT.

The J gene is TRBJ1-4, the V gene TRBV7-8; D perhaps matches TRBD1 (5 bases). Germline V gene sequence: CDR1 SGHVS, CDR2 FQNEAQ. Trimming shortened V by 5 bases and J by 8 bases, and 15 bases separated the two germline ends. CDR3 length: 14 amino acids. CDR3 loop: CASSPGRLGEKLFF. The CDR3 region has the DNA TGTGCCAGCAGCCCGGGACGGCTCGGGGAAAAACTGTTTTTT.

V gene TRBV5-6 combines with J gene TRBJ1-5; perhaps TRBD1 as D (6 bases). CDR3 size: 17 residues. Deletions cut 3 bases from V and 2 bases from J, with 18 bases between. CDR1 and CDR2 from the germline V gene are SGHDT and YYEEEE. The DNA of the CDR3 is TGTGCCAGCAGCTCCTGGGGGGGCAGATCGGGCAATCAGCCCCAGCATTTT. It encodes CASSSWGGRSGNQPQHF.

By sample fraction, this clone is large (0.1 to 1%). The chain employs TRBV6-5 and TRBJ1-2; TRBD1 might be the D (5 bases). Between the trimmed V and J ends, which lost 2 bases and 8 bases, there was a span of 9 bases. Germline V CDR1 and CDR2: MNHEY, SVGAGI. The CDR3 is made up of 12 amino acids. CDR3 bases: TGTGCCAGCAGTTACGGGGGGAACGGCTACACCTTC. The encoded protein is CASSYGGNGYTF.

This clone was seen a few times. The V call is TRBV5-6, the J call TRBJ1-1; TRBD1 aligns across 8 bases. The trim removed 5 bases at V and 1 base at J, leaving 4 bases unmatched. Germline values: CDR1 SGHDT, CDR2 YYEEEE. This CDR3 has 14 residues. The chain's CDR3 is CASSFGTGNTEAFF. In DNA form, the CDR3 reads TGTGCCAGCAGTTTCGGGACAGGGAACACTGAAGCTTTCTTT. Using reference TRBV5-6 and TRBJ1-1 for the parts outside the CDR3, the full variable domain is DAGVTQSPTHLIKTRGQQVTLRCSPKSGHDTVSWYQQALGQGPQFIFQYYEEEERQRGNFPDRFSGHQFPNYSSELNVNALLLGDSALYLCASSFGTGNTEAFFGQGTRLTVV.

The chain joins TRBV6-5 to TRBJ1-4; a weak D match, TRBD1 (5 bases). Germline V gene data show CDR1 as MNHEY and CDR2 as SVGAGI. This CDR3 has 12 amino acids. Trimming stripped 8 bases from V and 8 bases from J, with 12 bases between. CDR3 in amino acids: CASSRDGEKLFF. CDR3 in DNA: TGTGCCAGCTCCAGGGATGGCGAAAAACTGTTTTTT.

V gene TRBV4-1 combines with J gene TRBJ1-6, with D unclear. Germline V CDR1 and CDR2: MGHRA, YSYEKL. Trimming took off 0 bases at V and 7 bases at J, with 13 bases between the two ends. The CDR3 covers 16 residues. CDR3 sequence (DNA): TGCGCCAGCAGCCAAGATATGGGTACGAGGAATTCACCCCTCCACTTT. Translation: CASSQDMGTRNSPLHF.

The J gene is TRBJ1-2, the V gene TRBV5-6; 8 bases align to TRBD1. Germline CDR1 is SGHDT and CDR2 is YYEEEE. This CDR3 spans 16 amino acids. V lost 6 bases to trimming and J lost 8 bases; unmatched junction nucleotides: 18. The CDR3 reads CASTPRVPGQEWGYTF. CDR3 nucleotides: TGTGCCAGCACCCCTCGGGTGCCGGGACAGGAATGGGGCTACACCTTC.

This rearrangement joins TRBV27 to TRBJ1-4, with TRBD1 matching over 9 bases. This CDR3 comprises 14 residues. V lost 3 bases to trimming and J lost 8 bases; unmatched junction nucleotides: 4. The germline V gene encodes CDR1 MNHEY and CDR2 SMNVEV (reference sequence). CDR3 sequence reads: CASSFTGQGEKLFF. In DNA form, the CDR3 reads TGTGCCAGCAGTTTTACGGGACAGGGCGAAAAACTGTTTTTT.

V usage is TRBV5-1 and J usage is TRBJ2-5; weak D call: TRBD1 (6 bases). CDR3 length: 14 amino acids. Germline lookup yields CDR1 SGHRS and CDR2 YFSETQ. Trimming shortened V by 2 bases and J by 1 base, and 9 bases separated the two germline ends. This CDR3 is CASSFWTAQETQYF. The CDR3 DNA reads TGCGCCAGCAGCTTCTGGACAGCCCAAGAGACCCAGTACTTC.

The gene calls are TRBV2 and TRBJ1-2, with D tentatively TRBD1 (5 bases). Germline lookup yields CDR1 SNHLY and CDR2 FYNNEI. With 9 bases removed from V and 4 bases from J, the gap between germline ends came to 21 bases. CDR3 length: 15 residues. The CDR3: CASISEGKKGYGYTF. Here the CDR3 DNA reads TGTGCCAGTATATCGGAGGGGAAGAAGGGCTATGGCTACACCTTC.

This clone has only a few counts. V and J are TRBV29-1 and TRBJ2-1; D unclear. The germline gives CDR1 SQVTM, CDR2 ANQGSEA. This CDR3 has 14 amino acids. With 4 bases removed from V and 7 bases from J, the gap between germline ends came to 17 bases. CDR3 region: CSVVPTDLGNEQFF. The CDR3, as DNA: TGCAGCGTTGTACCGACCGACTTGGGGAATGAGCAGTTCTTC.

The rearrangement links TRBV2 to TRBJ1-4; 9 nucleotides align to TRBD1. Germline V CDR1 and CDR2: SNHLY, FYNNEI. J was trimmed by 6 bases and V by 0 bases; bases with no gene match: 2. The CDR3 totals 15 residues. The CDR3 region is CASSEAGQGYEKLFF. CDR3 DNA sequence: TGTGCCAGCAGTGAAGCGGGACAGGGATATGAAAAACTGTTTTTT.

V usage is TRBV14 and J usage is TRBJ1-6; TRBD1 might be the D (5 bases). Germline lookup yields CDR1 SGHDN and CDR2 FVKESK. Trimming shortened V by 2 bases and J by 0 bases, and 20 bases separated the two germline ends. There are 20 residues in the CDR3. The CDR3 region has the DNA TGTGCCAGCAGCCAACTCCTCTCTGGGGGGAGCGGCTCCTATAATTCACCCCTCCACTTT. It encodes CASSQLLSGGSGSYNSPLHF.

Notes on this clone: The junction and the germline gene differ at one end; a read error may be behind it. J is TRBJ1-2 and V is TRBV5-1; D is undetermined. CDR1 is SGHRS and CDR2 is YFSETQ in the germline V gene. The CDR3 is 12 amino acids. The CDR3 protein is CASRLEVSGYTF. Written as DNA, the CDR3 is TGCGCCAGCAGATTGGAGGTCAGTGGCTACACCTTC.

For the CDR3, the DNA is TGTGCCAGCAGCTTAGCTACCTACAATGAGCAGTTCTTC. This encodes CASSLATYNEQFF. J is TRBJ2-1 and V is TRBV7-8; the D is unclear. The CDR3 spans 13 residues. Trimming pared 0 bases from V and 2 bases from J, leaving 2 bases between. The germline V gene has CDR1 SGHVS and CDR2 FQNEAQ. The full variable domain, in which reference TRBV7-8 and TRBJ2-1 provide the parts outside the CDR3, is GAGVSQSPRYKVAKRGQDVALRCDPISGHVSLFWYQQALGQGPEFLTYFQNEAQLDKSGLPSDRFFAERPEGSVSTLKIQRTQQEDSAVYLCASSLATYNEQFFGPGTRLTVL.

V usage is TRBV2 and J usage is TRBJ2-5; TRBD1 agrees at 7 bases. V lost 2 bases to trimming and J lost 0 bases; unmatched junction nucleotides: 3. The CDR3 runs to 15 residues. Germline loops: CDR1 SNHLY, CDR2 FYNNEI. CDR3 in amino acids: CASSEFGTDQETQYF. CDR3 bases: TGTGCCAGCAGTGAATTTGGGACAGACCAAGAGACCCAGTACTTC.

This chain links TRBV13 with TRBJ2-7; 9 bases agree with TRBD1. The CDR3 contains 14 residues. Trimming at V came to 5 bases and at J to 2 bases, leaving 4 bases not matched to a gene. Germline V gene lookup returns CDR1 PRHDT and CDR2 FYEKMQ (reference sequence). The CDR3 DNA is TGTGCCAGCAGCGAACAGGGGGCAGCCTACGAGCAGTACTTC. As protein: CASSEQGAAYEQYF.

The chain links TRBV2 to TRBJ1-4, with D possibly TRBD1 on 5 matching bases. The CDR3 consists of 11 residues. Looked up from germline, CDR1 is SNHLY and CDR2 is FYNNEI. V gave up 8 bases and J gave up 8 bases, with 9 bases separating them. CDR3 in amino acids: CASRGGEKLFF. The DNA for the CDR3 is TGTGCCAGCCGCGGGGGGGAAAAACTGTTTTTT.

The chain employs TRBV6-5 and TRBJ1-3; D may be TRBD1 (6 bases). The CDR3 runs to 15 residues. From germline, CDR1 is MNHEY and CDR2 SVGAGI. The V end was cut by 2 bases, the J end by 1 base, with 9 bases between. The CDR3 here is CASSYGGLSGNTIYF. In DNA form, the CDR3 reads TGTGCCAGCAGTTACGGGGGGCTGTCTGGAAACACCATATATTTT.

The V gene is TRBV5-6, the J gene TRBJ1-6; no clear D gene. V was trimmed by 3 bases and J by 7 bases, leaving 14 bases between them. The germline gives CDR1 SGHDT, CDR2 YYEEEE. The CDR3 spans 15 residues. The CDR3 nucleotides are TGTGCCAGCAGCTCTCCGGTCCGGCGGAATTCACCCCTCCACTTT. Its translation: CASSSPVRRNSPLHF.

This rearrangement joins TRBV18 to TRBJ1-2; D remains unclear. CDR3 size: 14 residues. Trimming shortened V by 0 bases and J by 2 bases, and 7 bases separated the two germline ends. Looked up from germline, CDR1 is KGHSH and CDR2 is LQKENI. CDR3 amino acids: CASSPPGPNYGYTF. The CDR3 DNA reads TGTGCCAGCTCACCACCAGGTCCGAACTATGGCTACACCTTC.

This chain links TRBV6-1 with TRBJ1-6; 7 positions match TRBD1. The CDR3 length is 15 residues. CDR1 MNHNS and CDR2 SASEGT come from the germline V gene. V lost 1 base, J lost 6 bases, and 3 bases stayed unmatched. The CDR3 coding sequence is TGTGCCAGCAGTGAAGTCACAGGGGCTAATTCACCCCTCCACTTT. Residues: CASSEVTGANSPLHF.